Shown below are 31 T cell receptor beta chains from a single sample sequenced in a study of T cell repertoires in cytomegalovirus infection. TCRdb itself ran the reads through MiXCR, one entry per CDR3 protein. The table has 510,000 or so distinct CDR3 sequences, around 27% seen once. The sample was PBMCs. The receptors were gathered from a human donor in good health (CMV status not recorded). Some clones in this sample may be carry-over from other donors' samples.

This clonotype was observed at least ten times. The gene calls are TRBV7-6 and TRBJ1-1, with D unresolved. Trimming took 6 bases from V and 1 from J, leaving 9 bases between them. CDR3 length equals 13 residues. CDR1 and CDR2 (germline): SGHVS, FNYEAQ. This CDR3 reads CASRYSPNTEAFF. The CDR3 nucleotides read TGTGCCAGCAGATATAGCCCGAACACTGAAGCTTTCTTT.

This clonotype was detected many times. The chain recombines TRBV7-2 with TRBJ2-3; possible D gene TRBD2, 5 bases. The V gene's germline CDR1 is SGHTA and CDR2 FQGNSA. V lost 6 bases to trimming and J lost 8 bases, with 15 bases between them. The CDR3 loop spans 13 amino acids. Here the CDR3 reads CASRIDEGFTQYF. In nucleotides, the CDR3 is TGTGCCAGCAGGATCGATGAGGGTTTTACGCAGTATTTT.

The CDR3 sequence is CAIGDSSTDTQYF. DNA of the CDR3: TGTGCCATCGGCGACAGTAGCACAGATACGCAGTATTTT. The chain employs TRBV7-6 and TRBJ2-3; weak D call: TRBD1 (5 bases). V lost 10 bases to trimming and J lost 0 bases, with 11 bases between them. CDR1 is SGHVS and CDR2 is FNYEAQ in the germline V gene. The CDR3 is 13 residues long.

This clonotype was seen repeatedly, ten times or more. J is TRBJ2-1 and V is TRBV11-3, with TRBD2 matching 8 bases. The germline CDR1 and CDR2 sequences are SGHNT and YENEEA. The V and J ends lost 5 bases and 3 bases, in that order; junction bases with no gene match: 9. The CDR3 is made up of 16 amino acids. Written as DNA, the CDR3 is TGTGCCAGCAGCAGGCAAGCGGGAGCCAGCTACAATGAGCAGTTCTTC. Its protein is CASSRQAGASYNEQFF.

The DNA for the CDR3 is TGTGCCAGCAGTTCCGGGACAGGTTCCTATGGCTACACCTTC. It is translated as CASSSGTGSYGYTF. The chain has TRBV28 and TRBJ1-2; 8 bases match TRBD1. J gave up 4 bases and V 4 bases, and 5 bases lay outside the gene matches. The CDR3 extends over 14 amino acids. CDR1 MDHEN and CDR2 SYDVKM come from the germline V gene.

This chain connects TRBV7-9 to TRBJ2-4, with D perhaps matching TRBD2 (5 bases). The germline V gene encodes CDR1 SEHNR and CDR2 FQNEAQ (reference sequence). The CDR3 has 11 amino acids. Trimming cost V 2 bases and J 9 bases, with 5 bases left between them. The CDR3 spells CASSLSGIQYF. The CDR3 DNA follows: TGTGCCAGCAGCTTAAGCGGCATTCAGTACTTC. The full variable domain, in which reference TRBV7-9 and TRBJ2-4 provide the parts outside the CDR3, is DTGVSQNPRHKITKRGQNVTFRCDPISEHNRLYWYRQTLGQGPEFLTYFQNEAQLEKSRLLSDRFSAERPKGSFSTLEIQRTEQGDSAMYLCASSLSGIQYFGAGTRLSVL.

This sequence joins TRBV7-9 and TRBJ2-1; TRBD1 matches at 9 bases. This CDR3 comprises 18 residues. Germline trimming cut 8 bases from V and 7 bases from J; bases unmatched to any gene: 21. The germline V gene encodes CDR1 SEHNR and CDR2 FQNEAQ (reference sequence). The CDR3 region is CASGPREGTGRTSNEQFF. The CDR3 nucleotides are TGTGCCAGCGGCCCCAGAGAGGGGACAGGGAGAACTTCGAATGAGCAGTTCTTC.

This clonotype occurred many times. The chain employs TRBV12-3 or TRBV12-4 and TRBJ1-5; 8 bases match TRBD1. The length of the CDR3 is 14 residues. The V segment lost 6 bases and the J segment 5 bases; nucleotides outside the gene matches: 6. The CDR3 DNA reads as TGTGCCAGCAGCCCAGGACAGGGCCATCAGCCCCAGCATTTT. Amino acid sequence: CASSPGQGHQPQHF.

The rearrangement links TRBV19 to TRBJ2-2; 7 bases agree with TRBD2. This CDR3 contains 16 residues. The germline V gene encodes CDR1 LNHDA and CDR2 SQIVND (reference sequence). V trimming: 1 base; J trimming: 4 bases; junction bases outside the gene matches: 6. This chain's CDR3 is CASSIGGGSGTGELFF. DNA for the CDR3: TGTGCCAGTAGTATAGGGGGAGGGAGTGGCACCGGGGAGCTGTTTTTT. Full variable domain (rest looked up from reference TRBV19 and TRBJ2-2): DGGITQSPKYLFRKEGQNVTLSCEQNLNHDAMYWYRQDPGQGLRLIYYSQIVNDFQKGDIAEGYSVSREKKESFPLTVTSAQKNPTAFYLCASSIGGGSGTGELFFGEGSRLTVL.

The chain joins TRBV18 to TRBJ2-7; TRBD1 agrees at 7 bases. Germline loops: CDR1 KGHSH, CDR2 LQKENI. The CDR3 length is 18 residues. J was trimmed by 2 bases and V by 0 bases; bases with no gene match: 13. The CDR3 DNA is TGTGCCAGCTCACCACCGATACGAGGGAAAGGGGGCGCCTACGAGCAGTACTTC. This sequence encodes CASSPPIRGKGGAYEQYF.

This clonotype was picked up a small number of times. The CDR3 sequence: CSASEQGGRSNSPLHF. As DNA, the CDR3 is TGCAGTGCTAGCGAGCAAGGGGGGAGATCTAATTCACCCCTCCACTTT. The chain couples TRBV20-1 to TRBJ1-6; possibly TRBD1 for D (6 bases). The germline CDR1 and CDR2 sequences are DFQATT and SNEGSKA (reference sequence). This CDR3 spans 16 amino acids. Trimming took off 3 bases at V and 6 bases at J, with 18 bases between the two ends.

This clonotype has a count of ten or more. The chain carries TRBV7-8 and TRBJ1-1; D possibly corresponds to TRBD1 (6 bases). The CDR3 loop spans 14 amino acids. V was pared by 4 bases and J by 2 bases, with 11 bases between. Germline V CDR1 and CDR2: SGHVS, FQNEAQ. The CDR3 sequence is CASSSVGGNTEAFF. CDR3 DNA sequence: TGTGCCAGCAGCTCCGTAGGGGGTAACACTGAAGCTTTCTTT.

This clonotype was seen many times. The V and J genes are TRBV11-2 and TRBJ2-5; a possible D gene is TRBD1 (6 bases). V was cut by 5 bases and J by 5 bases, with 12 bases left in between. The germline V gene has CDR1 SGHAT and CDR2 FQNNGV. The CDR3 extends over 13 amino acids. CDR3: CASSRTGWETQYF. CDR3 nucleotide sequence: TGTGCCAGCAGCCGAACAGGGTGGGAGACCCAGTACTTC.

The V call is TRBV7-8, the J call TRBJ2-1, with a tentative D call TRBD1 (6 bases). This CDR3 is built from 13 residues. Looked up from germline, CDR1 is SGHVS and CDR2 is FQNEAQ. Trimming shortened V by 6 bases and J by 7 bases, and 13 bases separated the two germline ends. CDR3 loop: CASRFGGDNEQFF. The CDR3 nucleotides read TGTGCCAGCAGATTTGGGGGCGATAATGAGCAGTTCTTC.

This clonotype was counted ten times or more. This chain connects TRBV27 to TRBJ2-1; a weak D match, TRBD2 (6 bases). Germline CDR1 MNHEY, CDR2 SMNVEV (reference sequence). V was clipped by 2 bases and J by 2 bases, with 10 bases between them. This CDR3 is built from 15 residues. The CDR3 nucleotides read TGTGCCAGCAGTTTAACGGGGGAGGCCTACAATGAGCAGTTCTTC. Translating gives CASSLTGEAYNEQFF.

The J gene is TRBJ2-5, the V gene TRBV7-6, with 8 bases matching TRBD2. With V trimmed by 5 bases and J by 3 bases, 2 bases remained unmatched. The germline CDR1 and CDR2 sequences are SGHVS and FNYEAQ. The CDR3 runs 13 residues. This chain's CDR3 is CASSETSEETQYF. CDR3 nucleotides: TGTGCCAGCAGCGAGACTAGCGAAGAGACCCAGTACTTC.

This rearrangement joins TRBV11-3 to TRBJ2-5; 7 bases are a match to TRBD2. The junction had 7 bases not matched to a gene; V was cut back by 2 bases and J by 1 base. This CDR3 spans 16 amino acids. From germline, CDR1 is SGHNT and CDR2 YENEEA. Here the CDR3 reads CASSLWASGAQETQYF. The CDR3 bases are TGTGCCAGCAGCTTATGGGCTAGCGGAGCCCAAGAGACCCAGTACTTC.

The chain carries TRBV11-2 and TRBJ2-7; TRBD1 matches at 7 bases. With V trimmed by 1 base and J by 6 bases, 3 bases remained unmatched. Per the germline V gene, CDR1 is SGHAT and CDR2 is FQNNGV. The CDR3 contains 13 residues. As DNA, the CDR3 is TGTGCCAGCAGCTTAGGACAGGGTTTCGAGCAGTACGTC. It specifies CASSLGQGFEQYV.

The chain combines TRBV6-2 or TRBV6-3 with TRBJ1-1; 11 bases agree with TRBD1. V shed 5 bases, J shed 4 bases, and the junction held 12 bases outside the gene matches. The CDR3 sequence is 17 residues long. The germline gives CDR1 MNHEY, CDR2 SVGEGT. The CDR3 coding sequence is TGTGCCAGCAGTACAGGACAGGGGGCGGGACTGGGCACTGAAGCTTTCTTT. Amino acids: CASSTGQGAGLGTEAFF.

V is TRBV20-1 and J is TRBJ2-3, with D unclear. The V end was cut by 6 bases, the J end by 2 bases, with 9 bases between. This CDR3 is 12 amino acids long. CDR1 is DFQATT, CDR2 SNEGSKA, per germline (reference sequence). The CDR3 DNA reads as TGCAGTGCAGCTGCGAACACAGATACGCAGTATTTT. Its protein is CSAAANTDTQYF.

This clonotype came up once. The chain employs TRBV30 and TRBJ2-3; tentative D call: TRBD2 (6 bases). Germline assignment: CDR1 GTSNPN and CDR2 SVGIG (reference sequence). CDR3 length equals 12 residues. V lost 3 bases, J lost 3 bases, and 7 bases lay in between. CDR3 sequence reads: CAWSRGTDTQYF. The CDR3 nucleotides read TGTGCCTGGAGCCGGGGGACAGATACGCAGTATTTT.

The chain is built from TRBV19 and TRBJ1-5; no definite D call. The germline CDR1 and CDR2 sequences are LNHDA and SQIVND (reference sequence). The CDR3 sequence is 15 residues long. With 7 bases removed from V and 1 base from J, the gap between germline ends came to 14 bases. CDR3 residues: CASTIRRASNQPQHF. Here the CDR3 DNA reads TGTGCCAGTACTATTCGTCGGGCGAGCAATCAGCCCCAGCATTTT.

This clonotype turned up a few times. CDR3 bases: TGCAGTGCTAGTAGAGAAGGCGGACAGGGGACCGGGGAGCTGTTTTTT. This encodes CSASREGGQGTGELFF. V usage is TRBV20-1 and J usage is TRBJ2-2, with 9 bases aligning to TRBD1. Unmatched junction bases numbered 10, after V lost 3 bases and J lost 5 bases. CDR3 length: 16 residues. Germline V gene sequence: CDR1 DFQATT, CDR2 SNEGSKA (reference sequence).

The chain recombines TRBV11-3 with TRBJ1-1; perhaps TRBD1 as D (5 bases). V was cut by 7 bases and J by 3 bases, with 6 bases left in between. The CDR3 is 11 amino acids. Germline-derived CDR1 and CDR2 are SGHNT and YENEEA. CDR3 loop: CASMGDTEAFF. CDR3 in DNA: TGTGCCAGCATGGGGGACACTGAAGCTTTCTTT. Combining the CDR3 with reference TRBV11-3 and TRBJ1-1 gives the whole variable domain EAGVVQSPRYKIIEKKQPVAFWCNPISGHNTLYWYLQNLGQGPELLIRYENEEAVDDSQLPKDRFSAERLKGVDSTLKIQPAELGDSAVYLCASMGDTEAFFGQGTRLTVV.

This clonotype was counted only a few times. The V and J genes are TRBV4-2 and TRBJ2-2; 9 nucleotides align to TRBD1. Germline lookup yields CDR1 LGHNA and CDR2 YNFKEQ. V gave up 0 bases and J gave up 8 bases; unmatched junction bases: 10. The CDR3 covers 17 residues. The CDR3 bases are TGTGCCAGCAGCCAAGAAGCGGAGACAGGGGGTATAGGGGAGCTGTTTTTT. It encodes CASSQEAETGGIGELFF.

The chain joins TRBV12-3 or TRBV12-4 to TRBJ1-1; unclear D gene. The CDR3 sequence is 14 residues long. V lost 5 bases, J lost 2 bases, and 12 bases lay in between. In DNA, the CDR3 is TGTGCCAGCAGTCCTGTCCATAAAAACACTGAAGCTTTCTTT. This encodes CASSPVHKNTEAFF.

This clonotype was seen a few times. The CDR3 bases are TGTGCCAGCAGTTGGGAGTCGCGGTATGGCTACACCTTC. Its translation is CASSWESRYGYTF. The chain joins TRBV12-3 or TRBV12-4 to TRBJ1-2; D gene ambiguous. The CDR3 consists of 13 residues. The V end was cut by 4 bases, the J end by 5 bases, with 11 bases between.

The chain uses TRBV12-3 or TRBV12-4 and TRBJ2-1, with 11 bases lining up with TRBD2. Germline trimming cut 5 bases from V and 8 bases from J; bases unmatched to any gene: 5. CDR3 size: 14 residues. CDR3 DNA sequence: TGTGCCAGCAGTCTGGGACTAGCGGCACATGAGCAGTTCTTC. Protein product: CASSLGLAAHEQFF.

The rearrangement joins TRBV6-6 to TRBJ2-7; TRBD1 aligns across 7 bases. There are 15 residues in the CDR3. Trimming removed 0 bases from V and 0 bases from J; junction bases left unmatched: 2. Per germline, CDR1 MNHNY and CDR2 SVGAGI (reference sequence). The CDR3 DNA follows: TGTGCCAGCAGTTACTCGGGACAGAGCTCCTACGAGCAGTACTTC. Translated: CASSYSGQSSYEQYF.

This clonotype turned up a few times. This chain connects TRBV11-2 to TRBJ2-5; 9 bases fit TRBD2. V dropped 5 bases and J dropped 5; count of bases not matched to a gene: 12. The CDR3 contains 16 residues. From germline, CDR1 is SGHAT and CDR2 FQNNGV. This CDR3 is CASSRALAGAGETQYF. The DNA for the CDR3 is TGTGCCAGCAGCCGCGCGTTAGCGGGAGCAGGGGAGACCCAGTACTTC.

The chain combines TRBV28 with TRBJ2-5; D is possibly TRBD1 (6 bases). The V gene's germline CDR1 is MDHEN and CDR2 SYDVKM. The CDR3 spans 17 residues. The V end was cut by 3 bases, the J end by 1 base, with 18 bases between. The CDR3 bases are TGTGCCAGCAGTTTCGGACAGCCATACGCCCGCCAAGAGACCCAGTACTTC. This gives the protein CASSFGQPYARQETQYF.